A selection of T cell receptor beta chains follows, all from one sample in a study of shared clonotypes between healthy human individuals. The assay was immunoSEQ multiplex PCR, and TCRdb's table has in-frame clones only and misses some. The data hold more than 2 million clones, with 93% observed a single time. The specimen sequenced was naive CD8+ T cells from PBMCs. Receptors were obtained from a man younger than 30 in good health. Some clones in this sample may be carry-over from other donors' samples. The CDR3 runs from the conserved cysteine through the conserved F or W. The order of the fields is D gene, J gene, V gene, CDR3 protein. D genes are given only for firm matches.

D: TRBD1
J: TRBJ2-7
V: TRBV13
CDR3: CASSLPGGLEQYF

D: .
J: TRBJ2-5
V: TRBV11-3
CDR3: CASSPRGHQETQYF

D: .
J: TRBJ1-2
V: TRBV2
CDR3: CAGRQSFNYGYTF

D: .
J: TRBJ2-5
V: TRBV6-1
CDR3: CASSEAGGLWETQYF

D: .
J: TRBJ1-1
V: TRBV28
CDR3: CASSFPTNTEAFF

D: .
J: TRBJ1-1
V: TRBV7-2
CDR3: CASSPMGAREDTEAFF

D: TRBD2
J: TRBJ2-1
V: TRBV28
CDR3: CASSFGTSGSEQFF

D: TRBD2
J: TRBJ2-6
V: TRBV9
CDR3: CASSPPGGEPGANVLTF

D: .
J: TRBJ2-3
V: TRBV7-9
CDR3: CASSQTFSTDTQYF

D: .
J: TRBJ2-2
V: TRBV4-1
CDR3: CASSLEHGPGAGELFF

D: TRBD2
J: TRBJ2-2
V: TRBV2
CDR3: CASSGLARTNTGELFF

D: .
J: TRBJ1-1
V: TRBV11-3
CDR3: CASSLDLNTEAFF

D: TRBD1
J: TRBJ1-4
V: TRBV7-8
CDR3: CASSLAQAGGYEKLFF

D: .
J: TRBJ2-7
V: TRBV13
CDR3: CASSSGTLYEQYF

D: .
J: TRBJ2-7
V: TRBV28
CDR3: CASSLAGFPGGEQYF

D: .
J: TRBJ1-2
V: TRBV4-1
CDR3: CASSQASFYGYTF

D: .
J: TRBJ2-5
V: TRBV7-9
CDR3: CASSSLARGPQYF

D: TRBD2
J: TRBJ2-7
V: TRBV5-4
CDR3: CASSLSAGGSSEQYF

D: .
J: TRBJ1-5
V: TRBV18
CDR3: CASSPPAVGRPQPQHF

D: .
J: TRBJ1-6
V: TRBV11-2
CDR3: CASSSHSDSPLHF

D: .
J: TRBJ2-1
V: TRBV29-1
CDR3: CSVEAQGLPRNEQFF

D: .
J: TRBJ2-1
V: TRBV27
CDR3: CASSLTWGAGNEQFF

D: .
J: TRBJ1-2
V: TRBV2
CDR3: CASIFQANRGYTF

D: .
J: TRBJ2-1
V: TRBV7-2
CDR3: CASSLGLAAYNEQFF

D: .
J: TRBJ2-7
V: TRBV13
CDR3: CASSGGQTPYEQYF

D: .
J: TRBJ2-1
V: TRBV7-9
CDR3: CASPGYEQFF

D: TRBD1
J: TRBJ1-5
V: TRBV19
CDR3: CASSTPGTAYSNQPQHF

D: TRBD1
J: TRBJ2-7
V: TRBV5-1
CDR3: CASSTRQGYEQYF

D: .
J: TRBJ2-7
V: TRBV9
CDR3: CASSVGSGLIYEQYF

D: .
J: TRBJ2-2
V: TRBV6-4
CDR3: CASSDSDTGELFF

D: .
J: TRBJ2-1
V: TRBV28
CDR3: CASSLWGRIGPSVYEQFF

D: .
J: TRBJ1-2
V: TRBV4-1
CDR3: CASSPDRGGGYTF

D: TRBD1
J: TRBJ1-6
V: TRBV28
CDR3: CASSLTGGDRGNSPLHF

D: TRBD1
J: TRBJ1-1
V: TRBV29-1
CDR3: CSVYRWDREKPNTEAFF

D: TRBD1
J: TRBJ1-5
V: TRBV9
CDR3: CASSETGGRYDQPQHF

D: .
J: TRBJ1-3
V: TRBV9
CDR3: CASSVGISGNTIYF

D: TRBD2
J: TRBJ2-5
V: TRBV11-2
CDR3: CASSLVASGRTETQYF

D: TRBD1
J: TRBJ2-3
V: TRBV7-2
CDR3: CASSHRLGQGARDTQYF

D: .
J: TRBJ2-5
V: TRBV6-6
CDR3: CASSYLPSQQGYF

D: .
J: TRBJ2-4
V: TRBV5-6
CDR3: CASSLAGTTEDIQYF

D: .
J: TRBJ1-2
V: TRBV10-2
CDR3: CASSEQFGGLYGYTF

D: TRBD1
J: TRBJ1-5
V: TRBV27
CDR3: CASSGRTGGNQPQHF

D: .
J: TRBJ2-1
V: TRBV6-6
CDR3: CASSLTLGDEQFF

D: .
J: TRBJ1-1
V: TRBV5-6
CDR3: CASSLQTEAFF

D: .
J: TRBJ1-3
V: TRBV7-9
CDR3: CASSSFSVSGNTIYF